This TCR beta chain is drawn from a study of T cell responses to AZD1222 COVID-19 vaccine. Study-level information: Second-dose intervals of approximately 4 or approximately 12 weeks were pooled.

Findings and caveats of the study: AZD1222 recipients seropositive at baseline numbered only 5 or 6. Most donors were white British, females outnumbered males, and clonal diversity was possibly underestimated. Samples come after the peak T cell response, not at day 14.

In the case of this clone: The antigen is unknown.

Some clones are missing from TCRdb's copy, which holds only in-frame ones; the method was immunoSEQ multiplex PCR. The repertoire consists of 90,000 to 150,000 clones, with roughly 87% occurring once and the leading ten covering approximately 9.2%. The source of this sequence is an adult in good health. The sequenced sample was peripheral blood, obtained on day 0 of AZD1222 vaccination.

The CDR3 DNA follows: TGTGCCACCAGTGATACGGACAGGGACGAGCAGTACTTC. Its protein product is CATSDTDRDEQYF. The chain recombines TRBV24-1 with TRBJ2-7, with 8 bases lining up with TRBD1. The CDR3 sequence is 13 residues long. V shed 3 bases, J shed 5 bases, and the junction held 2 bases outside the gene matches. From germline, CDR1 is KGHDR and CDR2 SFDVKD.